Sequencing of this TCR beta chain was carried out in a study of T-cell memory formation after mild COVID-19. This CDR3 has 13 residues. The V end was cut by 1 base, the J end by 5 bases, with 6 bases between. Germline V gene sequence: CDR1 SGHTA, CDR2 FQGNSA. At least ten counts were recorded for this clonotype. TCRdb reprocessed the 5' RACE reads via MiXCR and lists one record per CDR3 protein. The data contain 150,000 to 200,000 distinct CDR3 sequences, 11% of them singletons. The receptor comes from a man in his late teens or twenties who had mild COVID-19 (a few samples of this study predate the infection). Cell type and time point are not known. The chain uses TRBV7-2 and TRBJ1-5; D is possibly TRBD1 (5 bases). Sequencing was done on a sample of PBMCs or a T cell subset sorted from them (not recorded which). For the CDR3, the DNA is TGTGCCAGCAGCTTAGACAGGTATCAGCCCCAGCATTTT. It yields the protein CASSLDRYQPQHF.